This T cell receptor (beta chain) was sequenced for a study of T-cell memory formation after mild COVID-19. Study-level results: Among clones contracting day 15 to 85, CD4/CD8 was balanced, whereas later expanders leaned CD4+. Shrinking CD4+ clones resided mostly in CM and EM, and CD8+ ones in EMRA. The finding that pre-infection memory included some responding clones suggested that cross-reactive memory joined.

The CDR3 loop spans 16 amino acids. Germline CDR1 reads SGHRS; CDR2 reads YFSETQ. The junction had 10 bases not matched to a gene; V was cut back by 5 bases and J by 3 bases. Researchers used 5'RACE with constant-segment primers to make TCR alpha and TCR beta cDNA libraries that carry sample barcodes and UMIs. One entry per CDR3 protein, called by TCRdb with MiXCR from the 5' RACE reads. The sample yields about 200,000 distinct CDR3 sequences, just over 9.5% seen once. This clonotype was picked up a small number of times. The antigen remains undetermined. The sample taken for sequencing was PBMCs or a T cell subset sorted from them (not recorded which). This TCR was sampled from a young man who had mild COVID-19 (a few samples of this study predate the infection). Cell type and time point are not known. The V gene is TRBV5-1, the J gene TRBJ1-3, with 8 bases matching TRBD1. The CDR3 region is CASRPVTGVNGNTIYF. Here the CDR3 DNA reads TGCGCCAGCAGACCCGTGACAGGGGTAAATGGAAACACCATATATTTT.